The 13 T cell receptor beta chains presented below share a single source sample, sequenced in a study of CD8+ T cells in alopecia areata. Isolated RNA was reverse transcribed into cDNA used as the sequencing template. Using immunoSEQ multiplex PCR, the repertoire was profiled, and TCRdb retains in-frame clones only, with some absent. The profile shows approximately 220,000 clones, approximately 38% of them singletons. Treatment of the sample: oral pan-JAK inhibitor, 5-10 mg twice daily. The sample here was CD4+ T cells sorted from blood, taken between weeks 30 and 35, from a patient treated with tofacitinib. These receptors all stem from a human donor with alopecia areata.

The rearrangement links TRBV7-9 to TRBJ2-1; no clear D gene. The germline V gene encodes CDR1 SEHNR and CDR2 FQNEAQ (reference sequence). V was clipped by 6 bases and J by 3 bases, with 21 bases between them. There are 17 residues in the CDR3. In DNA form, the CDR3 reads TGTGCCAGCAGTACCCCGGCGAAGGCTGATCACTACAATGAGCAGTTCTTC. As protein: CASSTPAKADHYNEQFF. The variable domain in full, with the rest retrieved from reference TRBV7-9 and TRBJ2-1, is DTGVSQNPRHKITKRGQNVTFRCDPISEHNRLYWYRQTLGQGPEFLTYFQNEAQLEKSRLLSDRFSAERPKGSFSTLEIQRTEQGDSAMYLCASSTPAKADHYNEQFFGPGTRLTVL.

This chain joins TRBV9 and TRBJ2-3; unclear D gene. The CDR3 has 18 residues. V was cut by 4 bases and J by 2 bases, with 23 bases left in between. Germline V gene lookup returns CDR1 SGDLS and CDR2 YYNGEE. CDR3 region: CASSTQTRVPTSTDTQYF. The CDR3 DNA reads as TGTGCCAGCAGCACCCAGACACGGGTTCCCACCTCCACAGATACGCAGTATTTT. Full variable domain (missing parts from reference TRBV9 and TRBJ2-3): DSGVTQTPKHLITATGQRVTLRCSPRSGDLSVYWYQQSLDQGLQFLIQYYNGEERAKGNILERFSAQQFPDLHSELNLSSLELGDSALYFCASSTQTRVPTSTDTQYFGPGTRLTVL.

This clone has a count of ten or more. The chain has TRBV2 and TRBJ2-1; TRBD1 aligns across 7 bases. Germline V gene data show CDR1 as SNHLY and CDR2 as FYNNEI. V shed 5 bases, J shed 3 bases, and the junction held 13 bases outside the gene matches. This CDR3 has 17 amino acids. Here the CDR3 DNA reads TGTGCCAGCAGTCCATGGGGTACGGGACAGAACTACAATGAGCAGTTCTTC. Translation: CASSPWGTGQNYNEQFF.

CDR3 coding DNA: TGTGCCAGCAGGCCCGACTCGAGGGAGACCCAGTACTTC. This codes for CASRPDSRETQYF. The chain employs TRBV6-1 and TRBJ2-5; D ambiguous. The CDR3 runs 13 residues. Trimming removed 6 bases at V and 5 bases at J, with 13 bases between. Per germline, CDR1 MNHNS and CDR2 SASEGT.

This clone was recorded at least ten times. The chain links TRBV6-1 to TRBJ1-5; D is unclear. Trimming stripped 6 bases from V and 2 bases from J, with 11 bases between. In germline, CDR1 is MNHNS, CDR2 SASEGT. The CDR3 covers 14 residues. CDR3 DNA sequence: TGTGCCAGCAGAGACTATATGGGCAATCAGCCCCAGCATTTT. Amino acids: CASRDYMGNQPQHF.

The chain uses TRBV9 and TRBJ1-2; 7 nucleotides line up with TRBD1. With 5 bases clipped from V and 6 bases from J, the junction kept 7 bases outside the gene matches. The CDR3 runs 13 residues. Per the germline V gene, CDR1 is SGDLS and CDR2 is YYNGEE. This chain's CDR3 is CASRAQGRHGYTF. CDR3 nucleotides: TGTGCCAGCAGAGCACAGGGGAGGCATGGCTACACCTTC.

This clone was observed a handful of times. The chain uses TRBV5-1 and TRBJ2-5; D not resolved. The CDR3 contains 15 residues. Germline V lookup: CDR1 SGHRS, CDR2 YFSETQ. V lost 0 bases and J 1 base, leaving 10 bases between the germline ends. The CDR3 coding sequence is TGCGCCAGCAGCTTGGCCCTTAGCCGCCAAGAGACCCAGTACTTC. Protein product: CASSLALSRQETQYF.

There are a few counts of this clone. V and J are TRBV19 and TRBJ2-4; 13 bases map to TRBD2. J was trimmed by 4 bases and V by 6 bases; bases with no gene match: 6. Germline-derived CDR1 and CDR2 are LNHDA and SQIVND (reference sequence). The CDR3 extends over 16 amino acids. The CDR3 here is CASRGTSGAEKNIQYF. Here the CDR3 DNA reads TGTGCCAGTAGAGGGACTAGCGGGGCCGAGAAAAACATTCAGTACTTC.

This rearrangement joins TRBV29-1 to TRBJ2-7; D uncertain. Trimming left V 5 bases short and J 3 bases short, with 2 bases between. The CDR3 loop spans 9 amino acids. Germline-derived CDR1 and CDR2 are SQVTM and ANQGSEA. The CDR3 loop is CSVFYEQYF. In nucleotides, the CDR3 is TGCAGCGTTTTCTACGAGCAGTACTTC.

This chain uses TRBV5-6 with TRBJ1-2, with D possibly TRBD1 on 5 matching bases. The length of the CDR3 is 13 residues. With 2 bases removed from V and 7 bases from J, the gap between germline ends came to 12 bases. Germline V gene lookup returns CDR1 SGHDT and CDR2 YYEEEE. CDR3 protein: CASSLRDRSGYTF. The CDR3 region has the DNA TGTGCCAGCAGCTTACGGGACCGTTCTGGCTACACCTTC. Variable domain in full (rest from reference TRBV5-6 and TRBJ1-2): DAGVTQSPTHLIKTRGQQVTLRCSPKSGHDTVSWYQQALGQGPQFIFQYYEEEERQRGNFPDRFSGHQFPNYSSELNVNALLLGDSALYLCASSLRDRSGYTFGSGTRLTVV.

J is TRBJ2-7 and V is TRBV7-8; D not resolved. This CDR3 has 13 residues. CDR1 is SGHVS and CDR2 is FQNEAQ in the germline V gene. V lost 6 bases and J 6 bases, leaving 15 bases between the germline ends. As DNA, the CDR3 is TGTGCCAGCAGTTCCCTCTGGGTCTCCGAGCAGTACTTC. It yields the protein CASSSLWVSEQYF.

This clone was picked up a small number of times. This chain links TRBV7-9 with TRBJ1-5; tentatively, D is TRBD1 (5 bases). This CDR3 is 15 amino acids long. V was trimmed by 0 bases and J by 3 bases, leaving 9 bases between them. Per the germline V gene, CDR1 is SEHNR and CDR2 is FQNEAQ (reference sequence). The CDR3 protein is CASSLAGPLNQPQHF. CDR3 sequence (DNA): TGTGCCAGCAGCTTAGCGGGGCCGCTCAATCAGCCCCAGCATTTT. Based on the CDR3 plus reference TRBV7-9 and TRBJ1-5, the full variable domain is DTGVSQNPRHKITKRGQNVTFRCDPISEHNRLYWYRQTLGQGPEFLTYFQNEAQLEKSRLLSDRFSAERPKGSFSTLEIQRTEQGDSAMYLCASSLAGPLNQPQHFGDGTRLSIL.

The gene calls are TRBV6-6 and TRBJ2-3; no firm D call. The germline gives CDR1 MNHNY, CDR2 SVGAGI (reference sequence). Trimming pared 2 bases from V and 0 bases from J, leaving 6 bases between. The CDR3 length is 14 residues. Written as DNA, the CDR3 is TGTGCCAGCAGTTACCGGCGCAGCACAGATACGCAGTATTTT. Its translation: CASSYRRSTDTQYF.